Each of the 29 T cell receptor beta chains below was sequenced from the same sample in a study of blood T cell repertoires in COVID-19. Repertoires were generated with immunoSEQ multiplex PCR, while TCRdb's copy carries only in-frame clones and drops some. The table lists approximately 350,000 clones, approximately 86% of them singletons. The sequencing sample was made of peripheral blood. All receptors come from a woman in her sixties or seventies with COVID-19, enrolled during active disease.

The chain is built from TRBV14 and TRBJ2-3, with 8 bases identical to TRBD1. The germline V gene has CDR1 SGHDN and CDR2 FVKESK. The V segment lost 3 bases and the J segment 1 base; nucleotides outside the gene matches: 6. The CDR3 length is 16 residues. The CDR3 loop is CASSHVQGGGTDTQYF. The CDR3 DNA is TGTGCCAGCAGCCACGTACAGGGGGGAGGCACAGATACGCAGTATTTT.

The CDR3 is CASSYSSARSYNEQFF. The CDR3 bases are TGTGCCAGCAGTTACTCTAGCGCTCGCTCCTACAATGAGCAGTTCTTC. The V call is TRBV6-5, the J call TRBJ2-1, with D possibly being TRBD2 (5 bases). CDR1 is MNHEY, CDR2 SVGAGI, per germline. V was pared by 0 bases and J by 0 bases, with 9 bases between. This CDR3 is built from 16 residues.

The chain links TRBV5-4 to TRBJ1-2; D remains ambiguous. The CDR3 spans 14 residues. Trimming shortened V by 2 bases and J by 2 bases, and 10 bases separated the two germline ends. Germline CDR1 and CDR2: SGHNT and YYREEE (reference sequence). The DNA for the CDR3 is TGTGCCAGCAGCTTTGGGCAGCAAAACTATGGCTACACCTTC. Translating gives CASSFGQQNYGYTF.

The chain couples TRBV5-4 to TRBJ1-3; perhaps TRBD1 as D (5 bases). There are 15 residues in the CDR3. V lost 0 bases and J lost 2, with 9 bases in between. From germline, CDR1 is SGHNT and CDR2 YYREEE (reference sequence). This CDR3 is CASSLAVGAGNTIYF. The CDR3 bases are TGTGCCAGCAGCTTGGCGGTAGGGGCTGGAAACACCATATATTTT.

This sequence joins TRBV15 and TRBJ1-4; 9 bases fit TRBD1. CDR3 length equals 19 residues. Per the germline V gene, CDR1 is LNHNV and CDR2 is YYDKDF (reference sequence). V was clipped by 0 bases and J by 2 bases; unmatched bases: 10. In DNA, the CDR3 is TGTGCCACCAGCAGAGATATCGCGACAGGGGGTAGGACTAATGAAAAACTGTTTTTT. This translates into CATSRDIATGGRTNEKLFF.

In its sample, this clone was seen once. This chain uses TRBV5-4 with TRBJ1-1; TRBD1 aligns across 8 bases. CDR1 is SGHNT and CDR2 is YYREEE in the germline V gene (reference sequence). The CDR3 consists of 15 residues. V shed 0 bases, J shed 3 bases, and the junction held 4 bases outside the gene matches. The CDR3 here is CASSLGGQGDTEAFF. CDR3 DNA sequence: TGTGCCAGCAGCTTGGGAGGACAGGGCGACACTGAAGCTTTCTTT.

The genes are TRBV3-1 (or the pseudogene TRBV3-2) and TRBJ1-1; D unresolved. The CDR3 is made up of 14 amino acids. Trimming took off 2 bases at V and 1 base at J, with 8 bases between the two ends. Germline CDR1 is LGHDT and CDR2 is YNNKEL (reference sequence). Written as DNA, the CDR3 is TGTGCCAGCAGCCAACCGAGCGAGAACACTGAAGCTTTCTTT. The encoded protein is CASSQPSENTEAFF.

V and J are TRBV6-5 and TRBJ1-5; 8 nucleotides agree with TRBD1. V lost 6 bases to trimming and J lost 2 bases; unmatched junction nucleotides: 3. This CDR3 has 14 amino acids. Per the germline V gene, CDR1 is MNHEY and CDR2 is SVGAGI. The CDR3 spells CASSPDRGNQPQHF. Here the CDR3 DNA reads TGTGCCAGCAGCCCGGACAGGGGCAATCAGCCCCAGCATTTT.

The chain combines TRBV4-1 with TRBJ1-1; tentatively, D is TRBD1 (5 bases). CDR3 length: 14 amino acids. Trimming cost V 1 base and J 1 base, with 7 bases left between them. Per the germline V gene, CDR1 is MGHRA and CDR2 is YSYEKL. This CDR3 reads CASSQVGANTEAFF. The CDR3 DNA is TGCGCCAGCAGCCAAGTTGGGGCGAACACTGAAGCTTTCTTT.

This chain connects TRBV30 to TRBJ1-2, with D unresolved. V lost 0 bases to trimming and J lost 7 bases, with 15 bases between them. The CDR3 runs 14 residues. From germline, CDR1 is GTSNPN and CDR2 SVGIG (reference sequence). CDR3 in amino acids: CAWSVAPSNPGYTF. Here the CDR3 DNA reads TGTGCCTGGAGTGTAGCCCCCTCGAACCCTGGCTACACCTTC.

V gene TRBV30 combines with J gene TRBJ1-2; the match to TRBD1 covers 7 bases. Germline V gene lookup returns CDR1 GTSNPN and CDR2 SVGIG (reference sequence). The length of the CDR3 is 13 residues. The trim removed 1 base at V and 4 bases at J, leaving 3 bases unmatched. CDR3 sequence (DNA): TGTGCCTGGAGTGCAGGACAGGCCTATGGCTACACCTTC. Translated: CAWSAGQAYGYTF. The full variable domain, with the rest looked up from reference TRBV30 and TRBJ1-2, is SQTIHQWPATLVQPVGSPLSLECTVEGTSNPNLYWYRQAAGRGLQLLFYSVGIGQISSEVPQNLSASRPQDRQFILSSKKLLLSDSGFYLCAWSAGQAYGYTFGSGTRLTVV.

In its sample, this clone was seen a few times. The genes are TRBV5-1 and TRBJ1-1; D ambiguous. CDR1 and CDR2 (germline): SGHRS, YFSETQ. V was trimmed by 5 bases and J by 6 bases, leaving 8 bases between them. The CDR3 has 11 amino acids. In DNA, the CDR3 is TGCGCCAGCAGGGCAGCGGCTGAAGCTTTCTTT. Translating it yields CASRAAAEAFF. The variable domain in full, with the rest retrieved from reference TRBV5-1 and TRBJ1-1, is KAGVTQTPRYLIKTRGQQVTLSCSPISGHRSVSWYQQTPGQGLQFLFEYFSETQRNKGNFPGRFSGRQFSNSRSEMNVSTLELGDSALYLCASRAAAEAFFGQGTRLTVV.

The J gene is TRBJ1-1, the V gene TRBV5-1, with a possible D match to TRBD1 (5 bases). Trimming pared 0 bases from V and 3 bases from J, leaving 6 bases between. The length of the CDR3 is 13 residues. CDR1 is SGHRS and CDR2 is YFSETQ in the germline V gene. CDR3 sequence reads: CASSLGRDTEAFF. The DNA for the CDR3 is TGCGCCAGCAGCTTGGGCAGGGACACTGAAGCTTTCTTT.

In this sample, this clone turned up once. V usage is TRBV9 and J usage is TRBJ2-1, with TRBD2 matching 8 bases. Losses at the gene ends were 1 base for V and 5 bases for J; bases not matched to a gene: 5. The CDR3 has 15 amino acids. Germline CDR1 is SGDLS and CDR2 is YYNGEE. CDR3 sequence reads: CASSVSGGPHNEQFF. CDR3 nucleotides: TGTGCCAGCAGCGTATCGGGGGGGCCCCACAATGAGCAGTTCTTC.

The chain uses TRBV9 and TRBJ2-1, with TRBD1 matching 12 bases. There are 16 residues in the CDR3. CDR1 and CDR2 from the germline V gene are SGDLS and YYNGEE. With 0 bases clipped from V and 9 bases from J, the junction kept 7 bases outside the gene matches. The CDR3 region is CASSVGVGTGGGEQFF. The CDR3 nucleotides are TGTGCCAGCAGCGTAGGCGTCGGGACAGGGGGCGGTGAGCAGTTCTTC.

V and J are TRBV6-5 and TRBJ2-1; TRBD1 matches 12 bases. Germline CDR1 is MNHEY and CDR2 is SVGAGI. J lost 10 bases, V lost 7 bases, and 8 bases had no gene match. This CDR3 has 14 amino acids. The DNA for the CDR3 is TGTGCCAGCAACATCGGGACAGGGGGCTGGGAGCAGTTCTTC. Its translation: CASNIGTGGWEQFF.

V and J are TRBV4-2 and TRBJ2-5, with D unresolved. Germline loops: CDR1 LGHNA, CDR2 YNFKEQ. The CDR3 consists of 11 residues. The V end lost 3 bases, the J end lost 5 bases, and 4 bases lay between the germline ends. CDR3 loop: CASSQRETQYF. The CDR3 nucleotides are TGTGCCAGCAGCCAGAGGGAGACCCAGTACTTC.

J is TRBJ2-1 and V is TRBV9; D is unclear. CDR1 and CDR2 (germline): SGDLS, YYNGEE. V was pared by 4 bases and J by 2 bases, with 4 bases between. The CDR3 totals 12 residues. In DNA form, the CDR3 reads TGTGCCAGCAGCATCACCTACAATGAGCAGTTCTTC. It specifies CASSITYNEQFF. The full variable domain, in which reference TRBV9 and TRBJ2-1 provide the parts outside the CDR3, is DSGVTQTPKHLITATGQRVTLRCSPRSGDLSVYWYQQSLDQGLQFLIQYYNGEERAKGNILERFSAQQFPDLHSELNLSSLELGDSALYFCASSITYNEQFFGPGTRLTVL.

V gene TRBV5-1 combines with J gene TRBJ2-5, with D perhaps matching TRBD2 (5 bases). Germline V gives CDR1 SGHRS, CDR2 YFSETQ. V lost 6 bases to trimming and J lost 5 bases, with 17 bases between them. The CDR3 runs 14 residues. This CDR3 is CASNVGRTRETQYF. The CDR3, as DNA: TGCGCCAGCAATGTTGGGCGTACTAGGGAGACCCAGTACTTC.

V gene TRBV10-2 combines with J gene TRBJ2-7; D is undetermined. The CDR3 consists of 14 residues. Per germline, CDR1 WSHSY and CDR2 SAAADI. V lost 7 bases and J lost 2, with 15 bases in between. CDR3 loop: CASINNDTPYEQYF. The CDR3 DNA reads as TGCGCCAGCATCAACAACGACACTCCCTACGAGCAGTACTTC.

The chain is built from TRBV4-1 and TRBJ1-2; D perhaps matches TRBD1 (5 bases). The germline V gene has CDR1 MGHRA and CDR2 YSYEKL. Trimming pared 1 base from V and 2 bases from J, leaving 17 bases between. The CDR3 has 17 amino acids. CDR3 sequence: CASSQVSVRQSNYGYTF. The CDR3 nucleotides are TGCGCCAGCAGCCAAGTATCTGTCCGACAGTCGAACTATGGCTACACCTTC.

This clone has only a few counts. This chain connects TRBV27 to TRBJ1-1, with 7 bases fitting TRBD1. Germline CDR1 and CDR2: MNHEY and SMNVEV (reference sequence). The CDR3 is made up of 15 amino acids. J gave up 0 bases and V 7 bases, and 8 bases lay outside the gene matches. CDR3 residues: CASTLRGQMNTEAFF. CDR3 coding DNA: TGTGCCAGCACCCTTAGGGGGCAGATGAACACTGAAGCTTTCTTT.

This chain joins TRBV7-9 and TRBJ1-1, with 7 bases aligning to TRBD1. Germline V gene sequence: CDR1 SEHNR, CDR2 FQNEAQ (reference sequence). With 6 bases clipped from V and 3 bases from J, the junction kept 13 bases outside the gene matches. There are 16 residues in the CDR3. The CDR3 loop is CASRQRQGSRDTEAFF. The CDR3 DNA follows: TGTGCCAGCAGACAAAGACAGGGAAGTCGGGACACTGAAGCTTTCTTT. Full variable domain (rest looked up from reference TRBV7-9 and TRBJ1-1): DTGVSQNPRHKITKRGQNVTFRCDPISEHNRLYWYRQTLGQGPEFLTYFQNEAQLEKSRLLSDRFSAERPKGSFSTLEIQRTEQGDSAMYLCASRQRQGSRDTEAFFGQGTRLTVV.

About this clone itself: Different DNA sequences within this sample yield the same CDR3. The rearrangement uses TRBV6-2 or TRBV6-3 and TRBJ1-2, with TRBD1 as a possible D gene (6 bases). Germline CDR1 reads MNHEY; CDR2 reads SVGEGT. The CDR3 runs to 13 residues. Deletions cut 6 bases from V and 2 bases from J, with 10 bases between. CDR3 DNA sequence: TGTGCCAGCAGCTTGACAGGCAACTATGGCTACACCTTC. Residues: CASSLTGNYGYTF.

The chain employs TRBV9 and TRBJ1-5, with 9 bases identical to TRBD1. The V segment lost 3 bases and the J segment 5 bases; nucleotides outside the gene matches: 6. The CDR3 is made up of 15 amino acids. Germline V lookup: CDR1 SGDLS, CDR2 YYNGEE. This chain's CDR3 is CASSGGQGQYQPQHF. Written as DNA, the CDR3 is TGTGCCAGCAGCGGGGGACAGGGACAATATCAGCCCCAGCATTTT. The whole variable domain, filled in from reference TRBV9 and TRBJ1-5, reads DSGVTQTPKHLITATGQRVTLRCSPRSGDLSVYWYQQSLDQGLQFLIQYYNGEERAKGNILERFSAQQFPDLHSELNLSSLELGDSALYFCASSGGQGQYQPQHFGDGTRLSIL.

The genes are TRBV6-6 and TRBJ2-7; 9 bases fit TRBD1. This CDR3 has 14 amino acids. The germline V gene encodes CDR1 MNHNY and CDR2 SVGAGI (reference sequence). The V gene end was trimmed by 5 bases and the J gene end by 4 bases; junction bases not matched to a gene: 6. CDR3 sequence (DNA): TGTGCCAGCAGTCAACAAGGGACAGGGTACGAGCAGTACTTC. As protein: CASSQQGTGYEQYF.

CDR3 in amino acids: CASSYSGLARSHEQYF. DNA of the CDR3: TGTGCCAGCAGTTACTCGGGACTAGCGAGGTCCCACGAGCAGTACTTC. The V and J genes are TRBV6-2 or TRBV6-3 and TRBJ2-7; TRBD2 matches 10 bases. The CDR3 covers 16 residues. The germline CDR1 and CDR2 sequences are MNHEY and SVGEGT. V lost 0 bases, J lost 5 bases, and 7 bases stayed unmatched.

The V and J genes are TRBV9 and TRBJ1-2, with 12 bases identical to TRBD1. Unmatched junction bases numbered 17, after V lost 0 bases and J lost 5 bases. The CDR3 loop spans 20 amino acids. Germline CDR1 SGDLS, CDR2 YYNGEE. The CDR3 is CASSVDGTGGARDAVYGYTF. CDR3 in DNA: TGTGCCAGCAGCGTAGATGGGACAGGGGGCGCCAGGGACGCGGTTTATGGCTACACCTTC.

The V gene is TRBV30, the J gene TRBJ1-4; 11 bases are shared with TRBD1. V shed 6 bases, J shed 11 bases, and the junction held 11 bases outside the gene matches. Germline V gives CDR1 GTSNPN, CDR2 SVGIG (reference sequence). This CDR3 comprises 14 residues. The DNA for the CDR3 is TGTGCCTGCCCCGGGACAGGGGGGATTGACAAACTGTTTTTT. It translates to CACPGTGGIDKLFF. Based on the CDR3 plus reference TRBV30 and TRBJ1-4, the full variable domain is SQTIHQWPATLVQPVGSPLSLECTVEGTSNPNLYWYRQAAGRGLQLLFYSVGIGQISSEVPQNLSASRPQDRQFILSSKKLLLSDSGFYLCACPGTGGIDKLFFGSGTQLSVL.